This is a list of T cell receptor beta chains from one sample in a study of T cells in localized non-small cell lung cancer. Produced via immunoSEQ multiplex PCR; TCRdb's table is partial and in-frame only. This sample has about 130,000 clones, with 89% found just once. Specimen: peripheral blood, collected before any cancer treatment. Source of these receptors: an older female donor with stage I lung adenocarcinoma. CDR3s include the opening cysteine and the closing phenylalanine or tryptophan. Each record gives: CDR3 DNA, CDR3 protein, D gene, clone size, V gene, J gene. D genes are given only for firm matches. Size values are once, few and many counts, or a class for expanded clones, and some rows have none.

DNA: TGTGCCAGCAGCTTAAGTGCAGGGCATATCTATGGCTACACCTTC
CDR3: CASSLSAGHIYGYTF
D: NA
size: NA
V: TRBV7-3
J: TRBJ1-2

DNA: TGTGCCAGCAGCTCGCAATTGCTAATTGCTGGTGAGGCTGGCTACACCTTC
CDR3: CASSSQLLIAGEAGYTF
D: NA
size: once
V: TRBV7-9
J: TRBJ1-2

DNA: TGTGCCAGCAGGCCAAGATCGGGAGGGCCTGGGGAGCAGTACTTC
CDR3: CASRPRSGGPGEQYF
D: TRBD2
size: NA
V: TRBV2
J: TRBJ2-7

DNA: TGTGCCAGCAGCCCCGGGCTGGGGGGACCAATCCAGTACTTC
CDR3: CASSPGLGGPIQYF
D: NA
size: once
V: TRBV11-1
J: TRBJ2-4

DNA: TGTGCCAGCAGTTTATACGTGGGCCTTGGCAATGAGCAGTTCTTC
CDR3: CASSLYVGLGNEQFF
D: NA
size: NA
V: TRBV28
J: TRBJ2-1

DNA: TGTGCCAGCAGCGAGAGGGCAACCAAAAACATTCAGTACTTC
CDR3: CASSERATKNIQYF
D: NA
size: few
V: TRBV7-9
J: TRBJ2-4

DNA: TGTGCCAGCAGCCCTGAGGCGACGGGGATCTCCATTGAGCAGTTCTTC
CDR3: CASSPEATGISIEQFF
D: NA
size: NA
V: TRBV6-4
J: TRBJ2-1

DNA: TGTGCCAGTACCATCACAGGGATCGGGGAAAAACTGTTTTTT
CDR3: CASTITGIGEKLFF
D: NA
size: NA
V: TRBV19
J: TRBJ1-4

DNA: TGTGCCTGGAGGACGGGTTTAGATCAGCCCCAGCATTTT
CDR3: CAWRTGLDQPQHF
D: NA
size: NA
V: TRBV30
J: TRBJ1-5

DNA: TGTGCCAGCAGCTTCGGGCGGAGAGTTGCGTGGGCAGATACGCAGTATTTT
CDR3: CASSFGRRVAWADTQYF
D: NA
size: NA
V: TRBV11-3
J: TRBJ2-3

DNA: TGCGCCAGCAGCTCTTCGGGAGCACTTGGAAACACCATATATTTT
CDR3: CASSSSGALGNTIYF
D: NA
size: once
V: TRBV5-1
J: TRBJ1-3

DNA: TGTGCCAGCAGTTACGACCCTCTCCTAGCGTACAATGAGCAGTTCTTC
CDR3: CASSYDPLLAYNEQFF
D: NA
size: NA
V: TRBV6-5
J: TRBJ2-1

DNA: TGTGCCAGCAGCTCCGACTCCTTAACGGGAGATACGCAGTATTTT
CDR3: CASSSDSLTGDTQYF
D: NA
size: NA
V: TRBV11-3
J: TRBJ2-3

DNA: TGTGCCAGCAGCTTGCAGGGGAAGAAGATTAACTATGGCTACACCTTC
CDR3: CASSLQGKKINYGYTF
D: NA
size: NA
V: TRBV5-6
J: TRBJ1-2

DNA: TGTGCCAGCAGTGCTCTTGGCGCGAGCAATCAGCCCCAGCATTTT
CDR3: CASSALGASNQPQHF
D: NA
size: once
V: TRBV28
J: TRBJ1-5

DNA: TGTGCCAGCAGCTTATTGGACGGGACCACGCAGTACTTC
CDR3: CASSLLDGTTQYF
D: NA
size: NA
V: TRBV7-3
J: TRBJ2-7

DNA: TGTGCCAGCAGCGCCGGGACACTTTCCTACGAGCAGTACTTC
CDR3: CASSAGTLSYEQYF
D: NA
size: NA
V: TRBV7-8
J: TRBJ2-7

DNA: TGTGCCAGTAGTATTGGGCAGACACCTCTCAATGAGCAGTTCTTC
CDR3: CASSIGQTPLNEQFF
D: NA
size: NA
V: TRBV19
J: TRBJ2-1

DNA: TGTGCCAGCAGCCCGGGGACAGTTGATACGCAGTATTTT
CDR3: CASSPGTVDTQYF
D: TRBD1
size: NA
V: TRBV7-3
J: TRBJ2-3

DNA: TGCGCCAGCAGCCCAAACCTAGCCAAAAACATTCAGTACTTC
CDR3: CASSPNLAKNIQYF
D: NA
size: NA
V: TRBV5-1
J: TRBJ2-4

DNA: TGTGCCAGCAGCCAAGATCTGTACACCGGGGAGCTGTTTTTT
CDR3: CASSQDLYTGELFF
D: NA
size: NA
V: TRBV14
J: TRBJ2-2

DNA: TGTGCCAGCAGCTGGACTAGCGGGAGCAATGAGCAGTTCTTC
CDR3: CASSWTSGSNEQFF
D: TRBD2
size: NA
V: TRBV7-6
J: TRBJ2-1